Listed here is a single T cell receptor beta chain. This specimen comes from a study of blood T cell repertoires in COVID-19. V was shortened by 3 bases and J by 0 bases, with 8 bases between the two germline ends. This CDR3 contains 13 residues. Germline CDR1 is SQVTM and CDR2 is ANQGSEA. Method: immunoSEQ multiplex PCR; TCRdb's copy keeps in-frame clones and lacks some. This sample carries 200,000 to 250,000 clones, roughly 88% of them seen once, and the ten largest clones take 2% to 2.5%. Sequences were obtained from peripheral blood. The TCR was taken from a man aged 25-45 years who had recovered from COVID-19. This chain links TRBV29-1 with TRBJ1-2, with unresolved D. CDR3 loop: CSVEGSPNYGYTF. In DNA form, the CDR3 reads TGCAGCGTTGAGGGCAGCCCTAACTATGGCTACACCTTC.